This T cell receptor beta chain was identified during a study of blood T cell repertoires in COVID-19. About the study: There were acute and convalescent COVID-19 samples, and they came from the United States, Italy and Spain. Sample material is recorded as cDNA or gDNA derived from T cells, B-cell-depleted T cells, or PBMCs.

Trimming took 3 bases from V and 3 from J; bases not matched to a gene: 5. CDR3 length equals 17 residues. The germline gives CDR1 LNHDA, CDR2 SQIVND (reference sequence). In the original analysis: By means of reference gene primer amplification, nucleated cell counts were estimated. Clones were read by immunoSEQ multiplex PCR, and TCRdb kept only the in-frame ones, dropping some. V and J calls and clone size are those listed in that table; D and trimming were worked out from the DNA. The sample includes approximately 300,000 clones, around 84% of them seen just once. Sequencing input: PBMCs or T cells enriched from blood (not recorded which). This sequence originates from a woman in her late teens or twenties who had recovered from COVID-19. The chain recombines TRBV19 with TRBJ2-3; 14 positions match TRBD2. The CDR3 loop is CASSMGLAGVVTDTQYF. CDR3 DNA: TGTGCCAGTAGTATGGGACTAGCGGGAGTTGTGACAGATACGCAGTATTTT. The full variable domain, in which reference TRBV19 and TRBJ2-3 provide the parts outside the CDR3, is DGGITQSPKYLFRKEGQNVTLSCEQNLNHDAMYWYRQDPGQGLRLIYYSQIVNDFQKGDIAEGYSVSREKKESFPLTVTSAQKNPTAFYLCASSMGLAGVVTDTQYFGPGTRLTVL.